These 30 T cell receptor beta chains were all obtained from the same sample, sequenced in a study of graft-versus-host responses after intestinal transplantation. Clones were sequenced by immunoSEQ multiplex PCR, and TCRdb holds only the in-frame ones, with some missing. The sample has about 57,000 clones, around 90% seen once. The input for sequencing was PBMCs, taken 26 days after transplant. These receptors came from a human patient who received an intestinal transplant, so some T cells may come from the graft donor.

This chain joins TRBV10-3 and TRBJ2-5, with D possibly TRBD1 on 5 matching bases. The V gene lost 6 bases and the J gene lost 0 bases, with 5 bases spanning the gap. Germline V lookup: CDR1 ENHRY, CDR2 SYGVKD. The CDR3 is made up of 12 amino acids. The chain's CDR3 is CAIRDNQETQYF. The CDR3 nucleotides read TGTGCCATCAGGGACAACCAAGAGACCCAGTACTTC.

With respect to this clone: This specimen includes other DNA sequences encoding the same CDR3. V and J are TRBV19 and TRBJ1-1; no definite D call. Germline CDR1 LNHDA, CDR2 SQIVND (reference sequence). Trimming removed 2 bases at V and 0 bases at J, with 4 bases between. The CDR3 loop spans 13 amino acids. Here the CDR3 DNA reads TGTGCCAGTAGTATATCCGTGAACACTGAAGCTTTCTTT. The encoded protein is CASSISVNTEAFF.

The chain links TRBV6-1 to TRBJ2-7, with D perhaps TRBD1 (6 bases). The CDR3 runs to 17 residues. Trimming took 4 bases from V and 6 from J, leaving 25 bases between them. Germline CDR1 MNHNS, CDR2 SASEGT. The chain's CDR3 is CASSGLRGDTPVGEQYV. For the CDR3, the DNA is TGTGCCAGCAGTGGACTTAGAGGGGACACCCCCGTAGGCGAGCAGTACGTC.

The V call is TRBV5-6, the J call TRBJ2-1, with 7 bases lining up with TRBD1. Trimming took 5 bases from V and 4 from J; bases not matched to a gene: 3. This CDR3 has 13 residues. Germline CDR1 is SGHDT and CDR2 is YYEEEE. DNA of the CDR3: TGTGCCAGCAGGCGACAGGGTTACAATGAGCAGTTCTTC. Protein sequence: CASRRQGYNEQFF.

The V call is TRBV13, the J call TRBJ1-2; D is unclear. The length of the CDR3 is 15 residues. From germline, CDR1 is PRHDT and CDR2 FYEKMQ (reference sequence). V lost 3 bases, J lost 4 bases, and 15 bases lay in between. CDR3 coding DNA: TGTGCCAGCAGCTTCTTTCAGGAATTGGGCTATGGCTACACCTTC. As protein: CASSFFQELGYGYTF. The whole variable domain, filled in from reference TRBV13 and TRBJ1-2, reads AAGVIQSPRHLIKEKRETATLKCYPIPRHDTVYWYQQGPGQDPQFLISFYEKMQSDKGSIPDRFSAQQFSDYHSELNMSSLELGDSALYFCASSFFQELGYGYTFGSGTRLTVV.

The CDR3 reads CASTRTIQETQYF. CDR3 in DNA: TGTGCCAGCACTCGGACTATCCAAGAGACCCAGTACTTC. This rearrangement joins TRBV2 to TRBJ2-5, with D possibly matching TRBD2 (6 bases). Germline V gene data show CDR1 as SNHLY and CDR2 as FYNNEI. The CDR3 spans 13 residues. Trimming left V 7 bases short and J 1 base short, with 10 bases between.

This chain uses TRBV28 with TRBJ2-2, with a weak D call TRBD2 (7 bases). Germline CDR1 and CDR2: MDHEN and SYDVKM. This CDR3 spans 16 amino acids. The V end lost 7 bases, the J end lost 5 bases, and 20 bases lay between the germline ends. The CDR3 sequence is CASTTALGGPTGELFF. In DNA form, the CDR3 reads TGTGCCAGCACCACAGCCCTCGGGGGGCCAACCGGGGAGCTGTTTTTT.

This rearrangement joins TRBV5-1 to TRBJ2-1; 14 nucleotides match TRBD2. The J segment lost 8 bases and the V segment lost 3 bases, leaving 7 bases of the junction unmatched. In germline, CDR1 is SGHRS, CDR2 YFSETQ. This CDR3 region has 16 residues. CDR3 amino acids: CASSWTGTSGRYEQFF. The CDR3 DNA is TGCGCCAGCAGCTGGACCGGGACTAGCGGGAGATATGAGCAGTTCTTC.

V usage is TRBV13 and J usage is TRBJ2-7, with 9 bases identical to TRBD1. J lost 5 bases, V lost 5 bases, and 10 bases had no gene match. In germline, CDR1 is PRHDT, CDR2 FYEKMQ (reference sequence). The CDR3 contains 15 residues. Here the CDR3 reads CASSPGGQGPHEQYF. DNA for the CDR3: TGTGCCAGCAGCCCCGGGGGACAGGGTCCCCACGAGCAGTACTTC.

In nucleotides, the CDR3 is TGTGCCAGCAGTCTAGCGGGAGGGCCCTCGGAGACCCAGTACTTC. Its translation is CASSLAGGPSETQYF. The rearrangement uses TRBV27 and TRBJ2-5, with 12 bases matching TRBD2. The germline V gene has CDR1 MNHEY and CDR2 SMNVEV (reference sequence). The CDR3 has 15 amino acids. V was clipped by 5 bases and J by 5 bases; unmatched bases: 6.

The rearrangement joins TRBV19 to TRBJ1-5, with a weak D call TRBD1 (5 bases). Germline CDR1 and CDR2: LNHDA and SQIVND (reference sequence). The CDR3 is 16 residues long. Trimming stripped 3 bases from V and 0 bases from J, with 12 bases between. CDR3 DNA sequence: TGTGCCAGTAGTATCTCCACAGGCTATAGCAATCAGCCCCAGCATTTT. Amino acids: CASSISTGYSNQPQHF. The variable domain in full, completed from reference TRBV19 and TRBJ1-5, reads DGGITQSPKYLFRKEGQNVTLSCEQNLNHDAMYWYRQDPGQGLRLIYYSQIVNDFQKGDIAEGYSVSREKKESFPLTVTSAQKNPTAFYLCASSISTGYSNQPQHFGDGTRLSIL.

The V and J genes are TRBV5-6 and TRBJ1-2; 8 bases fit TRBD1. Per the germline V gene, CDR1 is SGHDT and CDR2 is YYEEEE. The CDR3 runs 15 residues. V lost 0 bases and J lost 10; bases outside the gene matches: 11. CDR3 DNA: TGTGCCAGCAGCTTGGATCCCCGGACAGGGAATCCCTACACCTTC. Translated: CASSLDPRTGNPYTF.

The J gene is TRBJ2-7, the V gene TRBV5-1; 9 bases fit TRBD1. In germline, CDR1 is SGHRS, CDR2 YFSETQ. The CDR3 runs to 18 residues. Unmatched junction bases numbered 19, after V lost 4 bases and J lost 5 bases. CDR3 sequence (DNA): TGCGCCAGCAGCCCCCACTACTTAAAACGGGACAGGGTTAACGAGCAGTACTTC. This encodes CASSPHYLKRDRVNEQYF.

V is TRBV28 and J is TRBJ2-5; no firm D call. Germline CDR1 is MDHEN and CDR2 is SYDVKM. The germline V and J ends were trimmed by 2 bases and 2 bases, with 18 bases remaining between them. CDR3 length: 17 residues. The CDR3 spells CASSLTPIHQTQETQYF. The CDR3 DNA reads TGTGCCAGCAGTTTAACCCCCATTCACCAGACACAAGAGACCCAGTACTTC.

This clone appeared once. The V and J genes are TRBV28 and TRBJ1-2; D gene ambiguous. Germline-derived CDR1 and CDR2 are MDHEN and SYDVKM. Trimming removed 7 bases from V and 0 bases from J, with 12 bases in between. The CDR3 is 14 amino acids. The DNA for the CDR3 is TGTGCCAGCAACTCGGTGGAGGCTAACTATGGCTACACCTTC. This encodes CASNSVEANYGYTF.

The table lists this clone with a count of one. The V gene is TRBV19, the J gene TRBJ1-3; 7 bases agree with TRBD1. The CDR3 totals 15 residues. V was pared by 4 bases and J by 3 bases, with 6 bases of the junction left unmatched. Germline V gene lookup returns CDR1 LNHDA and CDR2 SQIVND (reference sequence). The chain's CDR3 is CASSTQGNLGNTIYF. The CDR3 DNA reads TGTGCCAGTAGTACACAGGGGAATCTTGGAAACACCATATATTTT.

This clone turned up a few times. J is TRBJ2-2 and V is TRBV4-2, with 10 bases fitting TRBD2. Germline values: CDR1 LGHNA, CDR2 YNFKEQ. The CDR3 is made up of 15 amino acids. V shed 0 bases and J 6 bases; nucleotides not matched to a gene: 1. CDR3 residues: CASSQESGGAGELFF. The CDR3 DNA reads TGTGCCAGCAGCCAAGAGAGCGGGGGGGCCGGGGAGCTGTTTTTT.

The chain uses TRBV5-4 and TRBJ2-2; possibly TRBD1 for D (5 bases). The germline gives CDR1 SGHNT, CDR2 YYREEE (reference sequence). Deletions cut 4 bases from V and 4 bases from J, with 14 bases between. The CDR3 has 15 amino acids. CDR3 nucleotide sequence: TGTGCCAGCAGCCGTAAGGGGCGAGGCACCGGGGAGCTGTTTTTT. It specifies CASSRKGRGTGELFF.

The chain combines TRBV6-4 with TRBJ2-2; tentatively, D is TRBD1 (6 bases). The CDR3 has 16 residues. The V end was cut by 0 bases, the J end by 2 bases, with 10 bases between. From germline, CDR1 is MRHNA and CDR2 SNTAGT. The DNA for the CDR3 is TGTGCCAGCAGTGACTCTGAGGGGGTAAACACCGGGGAGCTGTTTTTT. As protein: CASSDSEGVNTGELFF.

The CDR3 region is CASSFDGGREQYF. The CDR3 region has the DNA TGTGCCAGCAGTTTCGACGGAGGACGCGAGCAGTACTTC. V and J are TRBV27 and TRBJ2-7, with D perhaps matching TRBD2 (5 bases). V lost 3 bases, J lost 6 bases, and 12 bases lay in between. CDR1 and CDR2 (germline): MNHEY, SMNVEV (reference sequence). The CDR3 contains 13 residues.

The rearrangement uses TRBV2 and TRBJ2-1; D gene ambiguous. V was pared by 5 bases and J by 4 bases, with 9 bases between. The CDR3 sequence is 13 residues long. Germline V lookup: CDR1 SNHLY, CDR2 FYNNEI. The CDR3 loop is CASSLGNYNEQFF. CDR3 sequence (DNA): TGTGCCAGCAGTCTAGGTAATTACAATGAGCAGTTCTTC.

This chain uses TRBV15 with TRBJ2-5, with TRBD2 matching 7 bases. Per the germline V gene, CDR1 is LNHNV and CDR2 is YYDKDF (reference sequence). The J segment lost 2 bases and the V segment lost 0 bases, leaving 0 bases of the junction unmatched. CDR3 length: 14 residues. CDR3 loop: CATSREREQETQYF. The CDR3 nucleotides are TGTGCCACCAGCAGAGAGCGGGAGCAAGAGACCCAGTACTTC.

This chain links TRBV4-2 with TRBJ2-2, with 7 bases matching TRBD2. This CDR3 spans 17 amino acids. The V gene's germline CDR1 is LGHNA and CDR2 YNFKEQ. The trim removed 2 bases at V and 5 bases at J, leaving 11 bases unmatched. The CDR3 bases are TGTGCCAGCAGCCAACCCGCGAGCGGGACTGGGACCGGGGAGCTGTTTTTT. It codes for CASSQPASGTGTGELFF.

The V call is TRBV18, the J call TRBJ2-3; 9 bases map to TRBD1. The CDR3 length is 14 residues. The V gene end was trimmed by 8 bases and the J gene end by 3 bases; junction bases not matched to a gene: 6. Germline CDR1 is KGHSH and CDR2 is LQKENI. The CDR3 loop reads CASKQGAGTDTQYF. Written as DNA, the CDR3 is TGTGCCAGCAAACAGGGGGCGGGTACAGATACGCAGTATTTT. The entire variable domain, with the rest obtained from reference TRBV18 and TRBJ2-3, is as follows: NAGVMQNPRHLVRRRGQEARLRCSPMKGHSHVYWYRQLPEEGLKFMVYLQKENIIDESGMPKERFSAEFPKEGPSILRIQQVVRGDSAAYFCASKQGAGTDTQYFGPGTRLTVL.

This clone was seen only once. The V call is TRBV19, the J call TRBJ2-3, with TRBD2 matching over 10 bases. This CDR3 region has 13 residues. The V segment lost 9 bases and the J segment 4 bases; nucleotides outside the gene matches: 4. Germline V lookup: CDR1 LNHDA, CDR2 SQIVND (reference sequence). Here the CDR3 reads CASRAGGPDTQYF. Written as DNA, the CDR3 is TGTGCCAGCCGAGCGGGAGGGCCAGATACGCAGTATTTT. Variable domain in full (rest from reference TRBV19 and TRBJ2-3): DGGITQSPKYLFRKEGQNVTLSCEQNLNHDAMYWYRQDPGQGLRLIYYSQIVNDFQKGDIAEGYSVSREKKESFPLTVTSAQKNPTAFYLCASRAGGPDTQYFGPGTRLTVL.

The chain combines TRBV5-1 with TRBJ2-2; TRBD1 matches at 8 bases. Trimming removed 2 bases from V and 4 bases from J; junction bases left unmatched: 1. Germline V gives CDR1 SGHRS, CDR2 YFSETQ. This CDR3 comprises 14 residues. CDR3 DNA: TGCGCCAGCAGCTTAGACAGGGGCACCGGGGAGCTGTTTTTT. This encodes CASSLDRGTGELFF.

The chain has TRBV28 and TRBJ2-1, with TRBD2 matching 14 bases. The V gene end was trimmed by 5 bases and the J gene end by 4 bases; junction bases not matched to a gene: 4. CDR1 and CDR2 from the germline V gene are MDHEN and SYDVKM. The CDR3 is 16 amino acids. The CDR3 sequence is CASSPRLAGGYNEQFF. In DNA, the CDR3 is TGTGCCAGCAGTCCACGACTAGCGGGGGGGTACAATGAGCAGTTCTTC.

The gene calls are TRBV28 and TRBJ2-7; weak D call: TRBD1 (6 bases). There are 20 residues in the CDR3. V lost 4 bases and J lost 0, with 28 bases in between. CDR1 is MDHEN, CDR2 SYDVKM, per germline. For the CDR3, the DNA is TGTGCCAGCAGTTACAGGGTTTACGGCGACCCCTCGTTTAACTCCTACGAGCAGTACTTC. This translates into CASSYRVYGDPSFNSYEQYF.

The CDR3 bases are TGCGCCAGCAGCCAAGAGGATGGACGGGGACTGGGGACCCAGTACTTC. Residues: CASSQEDGRGLGTQYF. V usage is TRBV4-1 and J usage is TRBJ2-5, with TRBD2 as a possible D gene (6 bases). The CDR3 covers 16 residues. CDR1 is MGHRA, CDR2 YSYEKL, per germline. V lost 0 bases and J 7 bases, leaving 18 bases between the germline ends.

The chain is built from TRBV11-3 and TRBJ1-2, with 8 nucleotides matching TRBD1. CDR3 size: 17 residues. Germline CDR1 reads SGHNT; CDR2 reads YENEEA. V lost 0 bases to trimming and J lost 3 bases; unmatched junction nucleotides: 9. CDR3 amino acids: CASSLDSGTGEDYGYTF. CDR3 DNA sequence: TGTGCCAGCAGCTTAGATTCGGGGACAGGTGAGGACTATGGCTACACCTTC. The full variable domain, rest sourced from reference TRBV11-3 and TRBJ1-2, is EAGVVQSPRYKIIEKKQPVAFWCNPISGHNTLYWYLQNLGQGPELLIRYENEEAVDDSQLPKDRFSAERLKGVDSTLKIQPAELGDSAVYLCASSLDSGTGEDYGYTFGSGTRLTVV.